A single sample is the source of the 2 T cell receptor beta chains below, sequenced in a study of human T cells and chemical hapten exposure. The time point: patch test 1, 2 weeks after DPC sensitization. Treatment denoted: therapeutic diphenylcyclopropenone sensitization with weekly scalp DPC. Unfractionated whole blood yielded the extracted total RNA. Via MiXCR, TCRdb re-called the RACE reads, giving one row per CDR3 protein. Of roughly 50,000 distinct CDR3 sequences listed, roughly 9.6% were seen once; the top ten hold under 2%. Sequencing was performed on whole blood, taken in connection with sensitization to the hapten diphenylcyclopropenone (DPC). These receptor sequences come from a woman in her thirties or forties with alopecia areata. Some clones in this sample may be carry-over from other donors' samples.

In DNA form, the CDR3 reads TGTGCCAGCAGAACCGGGACAGGGAACCTAGCTGGTTACGAGCAGTACTTC. It yields the protein CASRTGTGNLAGYEQYF. The chain links TRBV7-8 to TRBJ2-7; 9 bases agree with TRBD1. Per germline, CDR1 SGHVS and CDR2 FQNEAQ. CDR3 length: 17 residues. J gave up 4 bases and V 6 bases, and 16 bases lay outside the gene matches.

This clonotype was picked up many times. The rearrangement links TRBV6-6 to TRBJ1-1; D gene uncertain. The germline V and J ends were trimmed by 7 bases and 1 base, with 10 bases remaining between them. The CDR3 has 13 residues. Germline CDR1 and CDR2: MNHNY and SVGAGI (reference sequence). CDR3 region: CASTRHSNTEAFF. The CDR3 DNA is TGTGCCAGCACTAGACACTCGAACACTGAAGCTTTCTTT.